This T cell receptor (beta chain) is drawn from a study of PD-1 blockade in classical Hodgkin lymphoma. Overall study: Patients were treated with nivolumab at 3 mg/kg, and this was given intravenously every 2 weeks.

Study-wide points: The authors have not defined what causes the repertoire differences, possibly disease activity or prior therapy.

Comments on this clone: Its antigen is not identified.

Data came from immunoSEQ multiplex PCR; TCRdb stores just in-frame clones and leaves some out. The sample has 25,000 to 30,000 clones; roughly 80% are singletons. Noted time point: cycle 4 day 1 (C4D1), after less than 7 weeks of nivolumab. Every patient experienced relapse after autologous stem cell transplantation, and brentuximab vedotin exposure varied. Complete response, partial response or progressive disease was recorded as best response. The length of the CDR3 is 15 residues. V was pared by 5 bases and J by 1 base, with 7 bases of the junction left unmatched. The germline V gene has CDR1 SEHNR and CDR2 FQNEAQ (reference sequence).

The chain employs TRBV7-9 and TRBJ1-1; 7 bases are a match to TRBD1. The receptor's source is a human donor with classical Hodgkin lymphoma. The sample here was peripheral blood mononuclear cells (PBMCs), taken before the fourth cycle of nivolumab. In DNA form, the CDR3 reads TGTGCCAGCAGCAGTTGGGACAGCGAGAACACTGAAGCTTTCTTT. It translates to CASSSWDSENTEAFF. The whole variable domain, remainder taken from reference TRBV7-9 and TRBJ1-1, is DTGVSQNPRHKITKRGQNVTFRCDPISEHNRLYWYRQTLGQGPEFLTYFQNEAQLEKSRLLSDRFSAERPKGSFSTLEIQRTEQGDSAMYLCASSSWDSENTEAFFGQGTRLTVV.